Detailed here is one T cell receptor beta chain. It lacks a known antigen. Within one base of it there is no much larger clone, and no base qualities were kept. Libraries were made using the immunoSEQ multiplex PCR assay. TCRdb provides this immuneACCESS table in a form limited to in-frame rearrangements. Some clones are lacking; in checked studies, under half of them reflect an unresolved V gene, and why the rest are absent is not known. The sample table lists 52,000 or so clones, more than 80% of them with a count of one. The ten largest clones represent over 0.5% of the sample. The V end loses 3 bases and the J end loses 5 bases, and a stretch of 13 bases separates them. For CDR1 and CDR2, the germline V gene lists LGHNA and YSLEER. The CDR3 spans 15 residues, from the cysteine through the phenylalanine. The read is trimmed to its CDR3 DNA, 45 bases read in frame from base 1. The sample is drawn from a study of T cell changes during pregnancy in multiple sclerosis (dated by TCRdb to 2018 to 2020). About the full investigation: The study looked at changes in the T cell repertoire across pregnancy in women with multiple sclerosis.

The clonotype originates from a female donor with multiple sclerosis, enrolled in a pregnancy study. The rearranged chain carries TRBV4-3 and TRBJ1-4; TRBD1 is a possible D gene, resting on 5 matching bases. Sequences were derived from CD4+ T cells from peripheral blood mononuclear cells, sampled in the first trimester of pregnancy. The sequence in DNA is TGCGCCAGCAGCCAGAAAGACAGCTACAATGAAAAACTGTTTTTT. It encodes CASSQKDSYNEKLFF.